Presented here are 7 T cell receptor beta chains from one specimen sequenced in a study of shared T cell receptors in the human thymus. The assay was immunoSEQ multiplex PCR, and TCRdb's table has in-frame clones only and misses some. The data contain about 660,000 clones, around 87% of them singletons. The sample was also linked to a second study, of human thymus T cells.

Sequenced sample: thymocytes. These receptors were collected from a boy under three years old with a congenital heart defect.

The V gene is TRBV10-3, the J gene TRBJ2-5; 9 nucleotides agree with TRBD1. CDR3 length equals 16 residues. Germline loops: CDR1 ENHRY, CDR2 SYGVKD. After removal of 6 bases from V and 5 bases from J, the junction contained 13 bases not matched to a gene. In DNA, the CDR3 is TGTGCCATCAGCTTGAGGACAGGGGACAAATTGGAGACCCAGTACTTC. It yields the protein CAISLRTGDKLETQYF.

This clone was observed a few times. The chain is built from TRBV10-3 and TRBJ1-4, with D possibly matching TRBD1 (5 bases). Germline V gene data show CDR1 as ENHRY and CDR2 as SYGVKD. The CDR3 loop spans 13 amino acids. V shed 6 bases and J shed 4 bases, with 9 bases lying between them. The CDR3 region is CAIRGLLNEKLFF. The CDR3 DNA sequence: TGTGCCATCAGGGGGCTGCTTAATGAAAAACTGTTTTTT.

This clone occurred a few times. The chain links TRBV6-1 to TRBJ1-6; D ambiguous. V lost 2 bases and J lost 8, with 10 bases in between. Germline CDR1 and CDR2: MNHNS and SASEGT. This CDR3 is 14 amino acids long. CDR3 in amino acids: CASSEIGMDSPLHF. In DNA form, the CDR3 reads TGTGCCAGCAGTGAAATCGGGATGGATTCACCCCTCCACTTT.

V is TRBV7-2 and J is TRBJ1-3; D not resolved. CDR3 length: 11 amino acids. Germline CDR1 and CDR2: SGHTA and FQGNSA. V dropped 11 bases and J dropped 4 bases, with 9 bases sitting between them. The CDR3 region has the DNA TGTGCCTGGGGAGACGGAAACACCATATATTTT. This codes for CAWGDGNTIYF.

V and J are TRBV5-6 and TRBJ2-7, with no clear D. CDR1 is SGHDT, CDR2 YYEEEE, per germline. CDR3 length: 16 amino acids. Trimming stripped 0 bases from V and 0 bases from J, with 13 bases between. The DNA for the CDR3 is TGTGCCAGCAGCTTGGTGGGCAGGAACCTCTCCTACGAGCAGTACTTC. As protein: CASSLVGRNLSYEQYF.

The chain carries TRBV12-5 and TRBJ2-2; the D gene is possibly TRBD1 (5 bases). The CDR3 is 13 residues long. Germline CDR1 and CDR2: LGHNT and FRNRAP. V was clipped by 8 bases and J by 2 bases, with 9 bases between them. CDR3 in DNA: TGTGCTAGTCTTGGACAAAACACCGGGGAGCTGTTTTTT. The encoded protein is CASLGQNTGELFF.

This chain joins TRBV19 and TRBJ2-7, with D perhaps TRBD1 (5 bases). Between the trimmed V and J ends, which lost 1 base and 10 bases, there was a span of 17 bases. The CDR3 spans 14 residues. Germline V gives CDR1 LNHDA, CDR2 SQIVND (reference sequence). Written as DNA, the CDR3 is TGTGCCAGTAGTATAGGTTGGGGCAGTATGCCTCAGTACTTC. It translates to CASSIGWGSMPQYF.